One sample yielded the 17 T cell receptor beta chains listed below, sequenced in a study of blood T cell repertoires in COVID-19. Method: immunoSEQ multiplex PCR; TCRdb's copy keeps in-frame clones and lacks some. The sample consists of about 59,000 clones, 80% to 95% of them appearing once. Sequenced sample: peripheral blood. All receptors derive from an elderly man with acute or convalescent COVID-19.

The rearrangement joins TRBV3-1 (or the pseudogene TRBV3-2) to TRBJ1-1, with TRBD1 matching 9 bases. Trimming cost V 3 bases and J 4 bases; bases outside gene matches: 3. This CDR3 has 14 amino acids. CDR1 and CDR2 from the germline V gene are LGHDT and YNNKEL (reference sequence). The CDR3 DNA follows: TGTGCCAGCAGCCAGGGACAGGGTGCCACTGAAGCTTTCTTT. This encodes CASSQGQGATEAFF.

The J gene is TRBJ1-1, the V gene TRBV7-9; D is perhaps TRBD1 (5 bases). Deletions cut 1 base from V and 0 bases from J, with 6 bases between. CDR1 and CDR2 from the germline V gene are SEHNR and FQNEAQ (reference sequence). The CDR3 runs 14 residues. Here the CDR3 reads CASSLVQVNTEAFF. The DNA of the CDR3 is TGTGCCAGCAGCTTAGTACAGGTGAACACTGAAGCTTTCTTT. Combining the CDR3 with reference TRBV7-9 and TRBJ1-1 gives the whole variable domain DTGVSQNPRHKITKRGQNVTFRCDPISEHNRLYWYRQTLGQGPEFLTYFQNEAQLEKSRLLSDRFSAERPKGSFSTLEIQRTEQGDSAMYLCASSLVQVNTEAFFGQGTRLTVV.

This clone has just one count. The chain joins TRBV5-1 to TRBJ2-5; 7 bases match TRBD2. CDR3 length: 16 amino acids. In germline, CDR1 is SGHRS, CDR2 YFSETQ. The ends lost 0 bases at V and 5 bases at J; junction bases unmatched: 10. The CDR3 is CASSLAGRGSWETQYF. CDR3 nucleotides: TGCGCCAGCAGCTTGGCCGGGCGGGGGAGCTGGGAGACCCAGTACTTC. Using reference TRBV5-1 and TRBJ2-5 for the parts outside the CDR3, the full variable domain is KAGVTQTPRYLIKTRGQQVTLSCSPISGHRSVSWYQQTPGQGLQFLFEYFSETQRNKGNFPGRFSGRQFSNSRSEMNVSTLELGDSALYLCASSLAGRGSWETQYFGPGTRLLVL.

The rearrangement joins TRBV30 to TRBJ2-6; a weak D match, TRBD1 (5 bases). V was trimmed by 2 bases and J by 0 bases, leaving 14 bases between them. From germline, CDR1 is GTSNPN and CDR2 SVGIG (reference sequence). The CDR3 is made up of 17 amino acids. The CDR3 sequence: CAWSPGSSVSGANVLTF. The CDR3 DNA is TGTGCCTGGAGTCCAGGGTCTTCCGTCTCTGGGGCCAACGTCCTGACTTTC.

There are a few counts of this clone. This chain links TRBV23-1 with TRBJ2-2; 7 bases are shared with TRBD1. TRBV23-1 is classed as an ORF, of uncertain function. V lost 2 bases and J lost 4; bases outside the gene matches: 7. The length of the CDR3 is 16 residues. The CDR3, as DNA: TGCGCCAGCAGTCAAACAGACAGGGCATGCACCGGGGAGCTGTTTTTT. Translating gives CASSQTDRACTGELFF.

This chain connects TRBV7-9 to TRBJ2-1; TRBD1 might be the D (6 bases). Germline V gene data show CDR1 as SEHNR and CDR2 as FQNEAQ (reference sequence). The V gene lost 4 bases and the J gene lost 4 bases, with 14 bases spanning the gap. This CDR3 has 15 residues. The CDR3 DNA sequence: TGTGCCAGCAGCTCGGGACAACTGGGGTACAATGAGCAGTTCTTC. Its translation is CASSSGQLGYNEQFF. Complete variable domain (other parts from reference TRBV7-9 and TRBJ2-1): DTGVSQNPRHKITKRGQNVTFRCDPISEHNRLYWYRQTLGQGPEFLTYFQNEAQLEKSRLLSDRFSAERPKGSFSTLEIQRTEQGDSAMYLCASSSGQLGYNEQFFGPGTRLTVL.

The chain links TRBV9 to TRBJ1-2; no clear D gene. Trimming pared 2 bases from V and 1 base from J, leaving 12 bases between. This CDR3 region has 15 residues. Germline CDR1 and CDR2: SGDLS and YYNGEE. CDR3 nucleotides: TGTGCCAGCAGCGTCGGGTCACCTTATAACTATGGCTACACCTTC. It is translated as CASSVGSPYNYGYTF. The whole variable domain, remainder taken from reference TRBV9 and TRBJ1-2, is DSGVTQTPKHLITATGQRVTLRCSPRSGDLSVYWYQQSLDQGLQFLIQYYNGEERAKGNILERFSAQQFPDLHSELNLSSLELGDSALYFCASSVGSPYNYGYTFGSGTRLTVV.

This chain joins TRBV19 and TRBJ1-5; TRBD1 aligns across 8 bases. The germline gives CDR1 LNHDA, CDR2 SQIVND (reference sequence). The CDR3 extends over 14 amino acids. J gave up 7 bases and V 9 bases, and 11 bases lay outside the gene matches. CDR3 in amino acids: CASIPGQVGQPQHF. As DNA, the CDR3 is TGTGCCAGCATACCGGGACAGGTTGGGCAGCCCCAGCATTTT.

The chain employs TRBV30 and TRBJ1-6, with D tentatively TRBD1 (5 bases). The germline CDR1 and CDR2 sequences are GTSNPN and SVGIG (reference sequence). The V end was cut by 5 bases, the J end by 0 bases, with 11 bases between. CDR3 length equals 15 residues. This CDR3 reads CAWGAGSSYNSPLHF. DNA for the CDR3: TGTGCCTGGGGGGCCGGGAGCTCCTATAATTCACCCCTCCACTTT.

The rearrangement links TRBV5-5 to TRBJ2-5; 9 nucleotides line up with TRBD1. The V gene's germline CDR1 is SGHKS and CDR2 YYEKEE (reference sequence). The CDR3 contains 16 residues. J lost 5 bases, V lost 0 bases, and 8 bases had no gene match. The chain's CDR3 is CASSLGGTGSRETQYF. CDR3 coding DNA: TGTGCCAGCAGCTTGGGTGGGACAGGGTCAAGGGAGACCCAGTACTTC.

Only a few counts were recorded for this clone. The genes are TRBV29-1 and TRBJ1-1; 8 nucleotides align to TRBD1. The CDR3 totals 12 residues. The germline V gene has CDR1 SQVTM and CDR2 ANQGSEA. Here the CDR3 DNA reads TGCACCGGACAGGGTTCGAGTTCTGAAGCTTTCTTT. It is translated as CTGQGSSSEAFF.

The chain has TRBV2 and TRBJ1-2; 12 bases agree with TRBD1. The germline V gene has CDR1 SNHLY and CDR2 FYNNEI. Germline trimming cut 7 bases from V and 4 bases from J; bases unmatched to any gene: 7. This CDR3 contains 15 residues. The CDR3, as DNA: TGTGCCAGCACCGGAGGGACAGGGGGCGCCTATGGCTACACCTTC. Protein sequence: CASTGGTGGAYGYTF.

The V gene is TRBV9, the J gene TRBJ2-3; 8 bases are a match to TRBD2. CDR3 length equals 15 residues. V was pared by 0 bases and J by 6 bases, with 6 bases of the junction left unmatched. In germline, CDR1 is SGDLS, CDR2 YYNGEE. The CDR3 is CASSVGTGGVDTQYF. The CDR3 DNA sequence: TGTGCCAGCAGCGTAGGGACGGGGGGGGTTGATACGCAGTATTTT.

The chain has TRBV6-1 and TRBJ2-1; D may be TRBD2 (6 bases). The germline V gene has CDR1 MNHNS and CDR2 SASEGT. The CDR3 spans 14 residues. Trimming shortened V by 3 bases and J by 3 bases, and 9 bases separated the two germline ends. The CDR3 loop reads CASSDAGSYNEQFF. CDR3 nucleotides: TGTGCCAGCAGTGATGCGGGGAGCTACAATGAGCAGTTCTTC.

The chain has TRBV29-1 and TRBJ1-1; D not resolved. V was cut by 1 base and J by 1 base, with 7 bases left in between. Germline CDR1 and CDR2: SQVTM and ANQGSEA. The CDR3 has 13 amino acids. The CDR3 protein is CSVEVASNTEAFF. The CDR3 nucleotides are TGCAGCGTTGAAGTAGCGTCGAACACTGAAGCTTTCTTT.

This chain connects TRBV27 to TRBJ2-7; 11 nucleotides align to TRBD1. This CDR3 has 15 residues. The ends lost 5 bases at V and 4 bases at J; junction bases unmatched: 7. Germline V lookup: CDR1 MNHEY, CDR2 SMNVEV (reference sequence). The CDR3 reads CASSPTGTGGYEQYF. The CDR3 DNA is TGTGCCAGCAGTCCGACCGGGACAGGGGGGTACGAGCAGTACTTC.

The chain has TRBV5-1 and TRBJ2-7, with 7 bases identical to TRBD1. Germline V CDR1 and CDR2: SGHRS, YFSETQ. Germline trimming cut 5 bases from V and 3 bases from J; bases unmatched to any gene: 11. The CDR3 has 15 residues. CDR3 DNA sequence: TGCGCCAGCAGGCTCGGAACGGGACAGAACTACGAGCAGTACTTC. Translation: CASRLGTGQNYEQYF.